One sample yielded the 21 T cell receptor beta chains listed below, sequenced in a study of human T cells and chemical hapten exposure. As to time point: healthy volunteer bleed at 2 weeks. Before extraction, the whole blood was not fractionated, and total RNA was taken from it. TCRdb redid the calling of the RACE reads with MiXCR, one entry per CDR3 protein. Of tens of thousands of distinct CDR3 sequences listed, about 10% are singletons. The material sequenced was whole blood. Receptors originate from a female donor in good health. Some clones in this sample may be carry-over from other donors' samples.

This clonotype was observed a few times. The CDR3 bases are TGTGCCAGCAGTCCCTATACCCTACAGGGACTAAGCAATCAGCCCCAGCATTTT. Encoded protein: CASSPYTLQGLSNQPQHF. The V call is TRBV28, the J call TRBJ1-5; TRBD1 is a possible D gene (6 bases). Germline V gene data show CDR1 as MDHEN and CDR2 as SYDVKM. This CDR3 contains 18 residues. Trimming shortened V by 5 bases and J by 1 base, and 21 bases separated the two germline ends.

This clonotype was picked up many times. The chain uses TRBV12-3 or TRBV12-4 and TRBJ1-2; D gene ambiguous. The CDR3 totals 12 residues. The V and J ends lost 5 bases and 5 bases respectively, with 9 bases between them. CDR3 amino acids: CASSPGLYGYTF. The CDR3 bases are TGTGCCAGCAGTCCCGGCCTATATGGCTACACCTTC.

This clonotype was picked up many times. The rearrangement links TRBV6-1 to TRBJ2-5; tentatively, D is TRBD1 (6 bases). The CDR3 spans 13 residues. Germline CDR1 MNHNS, CDR2 SASEGT. Trimming took off 1 base at V and 10 bases at J, with 13 bases between the two ends. The CDR3: CASSEDRVVDQYF. The CDR3 DNA follows: TGTGCCAGCAGTGAAGACAGGGTGGTCGACCAGTACTTC.

The rearrangement joins TRBV11-2 to TRBJ2-3; the D is unclear. The CDR3 has 11 amino acids. Deletions cut 6 bases from V and 5 bases from J, with 6 bases between. CDR1 is SGHAT and CDR2 is FQNNGV in the germline V gene. As DNA, the CDR3 is TGTGCCAGCAGGTCAGGAGATACGCAGTATTTT. Its protein product is CASRSGDTQYF.

The sample holds a few counts of this clonotype. The chain links TRBV7-2 to TRBJ1-2; D uncertain. Per germline, CDR1 SGHTA and CDR2 FQGNSA. The CDR3 totals 13 residues. Trimming removed 5 bases at V and 4 bases at J, with 11 bases between. CDR3 in amino acids: CASSNPPFYGYTF. The CDR3 bases are TGTGCCAGCAGCAACCCCCCCTTCTATGGCTACACCTTC.

This clonotype was counted a few times. The chain is built from TRBV28 and TRBJ2-2; 7 nucleotides match TRBD1. The V gene end was trimmed by 8 bases and the J gene end by 5 bases; junction bases not matched to a gene: 5. CDR1 is MDHEN, CDR2 SYDVKM, per germline. The CDR3 is 13 amino acids. CDR3 nucleotides: TGTGCCAGCTATAGGGGGCTTACCGGGGAGCTGTTTTTT. As protein: CASYRGLTGELFF.

This chain connects TRBV5-4 to TRBJ1-5; 11 positions match TRBD1. CDR3 length equals 15 residues. Germline V CDR1 and CDR2: SGHNT, YYREEE (reference sequence). V was pared by 0 bases and J by 6 bases, with 2 bases of the junction left unmatched. In DNA form, the CDR3 reads TGTGCCAGCAGCTTGGGGACAGGGGGCATTCAGCCCCAGCATTTT. Its translation: CASSLGTGGIQPQHF. Together with reference TRBV5-4 and TRBJ1-5, the CDR3 gives the full variable domain: ETGVTQSPTHLIKTRGQQVTLRCSSQSGHNTVSWYQQALGQGPQFIFQYYREEENGRGNFPPRFSGLQFPNYSSELNVNALELDDSALYLCASSLGTGGIQPQHFGDGTRLSIL.

This clonotype was seen repeatedly, ten times or more. This rearrangement joins TRBV12-3 or TRBV12-4 to TRBJ2-1; 8 bases match TRBD2. This CDR3 has 16 residues. The V gene end was trimmed by 6 bases and the J gene end by 8 bases; junction bases not matched to a gene: 15. The CDR3 DNA sequence: TGTGCCAGCAGGCCCCGATGGGCGGGAGGTGGAGATGAGCAGTTCTTC. This gives the protein CASRPRWAGGGDEQFF.

The chain uses TRBV11-3 and TRBJ2-3; D is possibly TRBD2 (6 bases). V lost 1 base, J lost 4 bases, and 9 bases lay in between. This CDR3 has 14 residues. Germline-derived CDR1 and CDR2 are SGHNT and YENEEA. DNA for the CDR3: TGTGCCAGCAGCTTAGGCGGGGCACCAGATACGCAGTATTTT. It translates to CASSLGGAPDTQYF.

The sample holds many counts of this clonotype. The genes are TRBV14 and TRBJ1-1; possibly TRBD1 for D (6 bases). The CDR3 runs to 15 residues. The germline gives CDR1 SGHDN, CDR2 FVKESK. Trimming took 4 bases from V and 1 from J, leaving 13 bases between them. CDR3 loop: CASSPTGWGNTEAFF. The CDR3 nucleotides are TGTGCCAGCAGCCCGACAGGATGGGGGAACACTGAAGCTTTCTTT.

In this sample, this clonotype turned up many times. The chain joins TRBV6-1 to TRBJ2-2; D unresolved. The V gene's germline CDR1 is MNHNS and CDR2 SASEGT. The CDR3 is 14 residues long. The V end was cut by 1 base, the J end by 3 bases, with 6 bases between. The CDR3: CASSEVADTGELFF. The CDR3, as DNA: TGTGCCAGCAGTGAAGTTGCAGACACCGGGGAGCTGTTTTTT.

This clonotype was counted many times. The rearrangement joins TRBV6-6 to TRBJ2-7, with 9 bases fitting TRBD1. V trimming: 4 bases; J trimming: 5 bases; junction bases outside the gene matches: 3. The CDR3 has 13 amino acids. Germline loops: CDR1 MNHNY, CDR2 SVGAGI (reference sequence). CDR3 coding DNA: TGTGCCAGCAGTTTGGGACAGGGCAACGAGCAGTACTTC. Translation: CASSLGQGNEQYF.

This clonotype was counted only a few times. The V and J genes are TRBV27 and TRBJ2-1; 8 bases fit TRBD2. CDR1 is MNHEY, CDR2 SMNVEV, per germline (reference sequence). This CDR3 is 14 amino acids long. With 6 bases clipped from V and 3 bases from J, the junction kept 4 bases outside the gene matches. The CDR3 protein is CASRGTSVYNEQFF. CDR3 coding DNA: TGTGCCAGCAGGGGGACTAGTGTCTACAATGAGCAGTTCTTC.

This clonotype was counted at least ten times. The gene calls are TRBV6-1 and TRBJ1-2; D is perhaps TRBD1 (6 bases). Germline loops: CDR1 MNHNS, CDR2 SASEGT. V was cut by 6 bases and J by 8 bases, with 19 bases left in between. The CDR3 sequence is 14 residues long. The CDR3 DNA reads TGTGCCAGCAGCCCCCCTACAGGGCTGGGAGGCTACACCTTC. Protein: CASSPPTGLGGYTF.

This chain connects TRBV25-1 to TRBJ2-5; the D gene is possibly TRBD2 (6 bases). Germline lookup yields CDR1 MGHDK and CDR2 SYGVNS. The CDR3 spans 15 residues. V lost 3 bases to trimming and J lost 1 base, with 12 bases between them. The CDR3 loop is CASSDLRGVQETQYF. DNA of the CDR3: TGTGCCAGCAGTGACCTCCGCGGGGTCCAAGAGACCCAGTACTTC.

This clonotype has a handful of counts. This chain links TRBV7-2 with TRBJ2-1; 12 bases align to TRBD2. The J segment lost 10 bases and the V segment lost 2 bases, leaving 12 bases of the junction unmatched. Germline CDR1 SGHTA, CDR2 FQGNSA. The CDR3 covers 17 residues. CDR3 in DNA: TGTGCCAGCAGCTTATTAGGGCTAGCGGGAGGGCCTGGGGAGCAGTTCTTC. Its protein is CASSLLGLAGGPGEQFF. Using reference TRBV7-2 and TRBJ2-1 for the parts outside the CDR3, the full variable domain is GAGVSQSPSNKVTEKGKDVELRCDPISGHTALYWYRQSLGQGLEFLIYFQGNSAPDKSGLPSDRFSAERTGGSVSTLTIQRTQQEDSAVYLCASSLLGLAGGPGEQFFGPGTRLTVL.

This clonotype was counted between two and nine times. The chain recombines TRBV19 with TRBJ2-1; D may be TRBD2 (5 bases). V was cut by 3 bases and J by 1 base, with 7 bases left in between. Germline lookup yields CDR1 LNHDA and CDR2 SQIVND (reference sequence). The CDR3 totals 14 residues. CDR3 nucleotides: TGTGCCAGTAGTATCGGGGAGTCCTACAATGAGCAGTTCTTC. Translated: CASSIGESYNEQFF.

Concerning this clonotype itself: A much bigger clone sits one base away, suggesting this may be a read error. The V gene is TRBV3-1, the J gene TRBJ1-5; D is uncertain. The better agreement between TRBJ2-3 and the DNA end casts doubt on the J call. The CDR3 is 13 residues long. Germline CDR1 LGHDT, CDR2 YNNKEL (reference sequence). CDR3 sequence reads: CASSPLHDQPQYF. The CDR3 DNA reads as TGTGCCAGCAGCCCGTTACATGATCAGCCCCAGTATTTT.

In its sample, this clonotype was seen many times. The J gene is TRBJ2-1, the V gene TRBV12-3 or TRBV12-4; TRBD1 aligns across 7 bases. J lost 8 bases, V lost 4 bases, and 11 bases had no gene match. This CDR3 region has 15 residues. CDR3 in amino acids: CASSYRDRPFDEQFF. The CDR3 coding sequence is TGTGCCAGCAGTTACCGGGACAGACCTTTCGATGAGCAGTTCTTC.

CDR3 nucleotide sequence: TGTGCAAGCGACGTACTAGTGGGAGAAGGCACAGATACGCAGTATTTT. This encodes CASDVLVGEGTDTQYF. This rearrangement joins TRBV2 to TRBJ2-3, with TRBD2 as a possible D gene (5 bases). The CDR3 length is 16 residues. The germline V gene encodes CDR1 SNHLY and CDR2 FYNNEI. The variable domain in full, completed from reference TRBV2 and TRBJ2-3, reads EPEVTQTPSHQVTQMGQEVILRCVPISNHLYFYWYRQILGQKVEFLVSFYNNEISEKSEIFDDQFSVERPDGSNFTLKIRSTKLEDSAMYFCASDVLVGEGTDTQYFGPGTRLTVL.

Note on this clonotype: One base away lies a much larger clone, so this may be a sequencing read error. CDR3 nucleotides: TGCGCCAGCAGCTTGGAGGGGCGGGGGTCCAACAATGAGCAGTTCTTC. Protein sequence: CASSLEGRGSNNEQFF. The V and J genes are TRBV5-1 and TRBJ2-1, with 7 positions matching TRBD2. This CDR3 spans 16 amino acids. V shed 0 bases, J shed 5 bases, and the junction held 8 bases outside the gene matches. Germline V gives CDR1 SGHRS, CDR2 YFSETQ.